This TCR beta chain was identified in a study of blood T cell repertoires in COVID-19 (dated by TCRdb to about 2020). For context, the study as a whole: Collaborator samples came from the United States, Italy and Spain and covered acute and convalescent phases of COVID-19. The prospective study material was composed of cDNA or gDNA derived from T cells, B-cell-depleted T cells, or PBMCs. The dataset comprised deeply sampled blood TCRbeta repertoires from subjects exposed to, actively infected with, or recovered from COVID-19. The repertoires were released in a freely available public database intended as a resource for research on the immune response to SARS-CoV-2. Samples were obtained from the ongoing ImmuneRACE study (first 160 participants) and from over 1,000 subjects provided by 6 global collaborators. Nearly every sample came with metadata listing a de-identified subject ID, COVID-19 status, age in years and sex. Where available, HLA class I and class II types were obtained from metadata supplied by the sample provider rather than from assay-based typing.

The collaborating institutions used their own protocols to collect whole blood in K2EDTA tubes. For TCRbeta analysis, collaborators shipped samples in one of three forms: frozen whole blood, isolated PBMCs, or DNA extracted from either of those sample types. TCRbeta CDR3 regions were amplified from genomic DNA by means of the immunoSEQ Assay, a bias-controlled multiplex PCR. The authors' analysis ran thus. The number of nucleated cells in each sample was estimated by amplification of reference gene primers within the assay. To quantify the absolute abundance of each unique TCRbeta CDR3 rearrangement, sequence reads were collapsed and filtered. For each sample, productive Simpson clonality was calculated as the square root of Simpson's diversity index over productive rearrangements. TCRdb re-hosts the immuneACCESS table, in-frame sequences only. Its copies lack some clones; in the studies checked, an unresolved V gene accounts for under half of them, and the cause for the rest is not known. Clone size and the V and J calls come from that table; the DNA yielded D and trimming. Recorded for this sample are around 99,000 clones; about 80% of them occurred a single time. Over 4% of the sample comes from the top ten.

The germline V gene provides CDR1 KGHSH and CDR2 LQKENI. CDR3 length: 13 amino acids, cysteine to phenylalanine. Only the CDR3 DNA stays, 39 bases, in frame from base 1. V is shortened by 8 bases, J by 5 bases, and the region joining them spans 15 bases. On this clone: Its antigen remains undetermined. Base-call qualities are not available, and no considerably larger clone is one nucleotide away.

Study-wide findings and limitations: How much clinical and demographic metadata was included differed by source and by participant, and the metadata was provided uncurated.

Material: peripheral blood. This chain is built from TRBV18 and TRBJ1-1; the D gene assignment is ambiguous. The TCR originated in a man between 65 and 79 years old with acute or convalescent COVID-19. CDR3 sequence: CASMGVPRTEAFF. Here is the DNA: TGTGCCAGCATGGGAGTGCCGAGGACTGAAGCTTTCTTT. The entire variable domain, with the stretches around the CDR3 drawn from the reference TRBV18 and TRBJ1-1 proteins, is NAGVMQNPRHLVRRRGQEARLRCSPMKGHSHVYWYRQLPEEGLKFMVYLQKENIIDESGMPKERFSAEFPKEGPSILRIQQVVRGDSAAYFCASMGVPRTEAFFGQGTRLTVV.